This T cell receptor beta chain was obtained from a study of neurological immune-mediated disorders. Study outcomes and limitations: HTLV-1-associated myelopathy showed the most TCR clonal expansion; multiple sclerosis the least, below healthy controls. Repertoires from 18 of 34 multiple sclerosis patients grouped phylogenetically into a related-CDR3 cluster, suggesting a possible signature.

This clonotype was seen many times. Its antigen is as yet unknown. The cDNA was generated through 5'RACE incorporating 10-nucleotide random UMIs. One entry per CDR3 protein, called by TCRdb with MiXCR from the 5' RACE reads. The sample holds 50,000 to 75,000 distinct CDR3 sequences, roughly 3.7% seen once. This clonotype was sampled from a man aged 50-60 years with multiple sclerosis. What was sequenced was PBMCs.

The CDR3 DNA follows: TGTGCCAGCAGCTTAGACGGATCCAATTCACCCCTCCACTTT. Translation: CASSLDGSNSPLHF. This chain joins TRBV7-9 and TRBJ1-6, with no clear D. The V end was cut by 1 base, the J end by 7 bases, with 8 bases between. The CDR3 covers 14 residues. Germline loops: CDR1 SEHNR, CDR2 FQNEAQ (reference sequence).